This TCR beta chain stems from a study of blood T cell repertoires in COVID-19. Study-level information: Sites in the United States, Italy and Spain provided acute and convalescent COVID-19 samples. Sample material is recorded as cDNA or gDNA derived from T cells, B-cell-depleted T cells, or PBMCs.

V was clipped by 6 bases and J by 4 bases; unmatched bases: 11. Germline CDR1 and CDR2: MDHEN and SYDVKM. CDR3 length: 15 residues. The authors' processing: Amplified reference gene primers provided the basis for estimating nucleated cell counts. The repertoire was sequenced with immunoSEQ multiplex PCR; TCRdb's copy has only in-frame clones and lacks some. V, J and clone size derive from that table, while D and trimming were established from the DNA sequence. The table lists about 100,000 clones, 80% of them singletons. Sample: peripheral blood. The sequence was obtained from a man aged 65-85 years with active or convalescent COVID-19. The rearrangement links TRBV28 to TRBJ2-5; 7 bases line up with TRBD1. The CDR3 spells CASRTLWTGGETQYF. The DNA of the CDR3 is TGTGCCAGCAGAACGCTCTGGACAGGCGGAGAGACCCAGTACTTC.